Following are 6 T cell receptor beta chains from one sample sequenced in a study of CD8 T cell repertoires and HIV-1 epitope variants. Clones were read by immunoSEQ multiplex PCR, and TCRdb kept only the in-frame ones, dropping some. The sample holds thousands of clones, 65% to 80% seen once. For these receptors, no antigen is known. What was sequenced was cultured CD8+ T cells derived from PBMCs. These receptor sequences come from a male donor with HIV.

This clone has more than one count but fewer than ten. The chain carries TRBV14 and TRBJ2-6; D might be TRBD2 (5 bases). V was trimmed by 0 bases and J by 2 bases, leaving 14 bases between them. The CDR3 sequence is 18 residues long. Germline assignment: CDR1 SGHDN and CDR2 FVKESK. CDR3 sequence (DNA): TGTGCCAGCAGCCAAGAAACGGGGAGATCGGCTGGGGCCAACGTCCTGACTTTC. Translating it yields CASSQETGRSAGANVLTF.

This sequence joins TRBV15 and TRBJ2-5; D is possibly TRBD2 (6 bases). With 0 bases removed from V and 5 bases from J, the gap between germline ends came to 13 bases. Per germline, CDR1 LNHNV and CDR2 YYDKDF (reference sequence). This CDR3 region has 15 residues. As DNA, the CDR3 is TGTGCCACCAGCAGAGATGGAGGGGTCCGGGAGACCCAGTACTTC. Residues: CATSRDGGVRETQYF.

This clone was detected a few times. The rearrangement links TRBV11-2 to TRBJ2-3, with D hard to call. V shed 2 bases and J shed 3 bases, with 6 bases lying between them. The length of the CDR3 is 13 residues. Germline CDR1 SGHAT, CDR2 FQNNGV. CDR3 residues: CASSLNPTDTQYF. The CDR3 DNA sequence: TGTGCCAGCAGCTTAAACCCTACAGATACGCAGTATTTT.

J is TRBJ2-7 and V is TRBV4-1, with 9 nucleotides matching TRBD1. From germline, CDR1 is MGHRA and CDR2 YSYEKL. The junction had 6 bases not matched to a gene; V was cut back by 2 bases and J by 4 bases. The CDR3 runs 15 residues. The CDR3: CASSQPTGGGYEQYF. The CDR3 DNA follows: TGCGCCAGCAGCCAACCTACAGGGGGCGGTTACGAGCAGTACTTC.

The chain has TRBV5-6 and TRBJ2-7, with a possible D match to TRBD2 (6 bases). Germline CDR1 and CDR2: SGHDT and YYEEEE. This CDR3 has 16 residues. The V end was cut by 2 bases, the J end by 4 bases, with 19 bases between. CDR3 loop: CASSFQAGLRRYEQYF. DNA for the CDR3: TGTGCCAGCAGCTTTCAAGCGGGCCTAAGGAGATACGAGCAGTACTTC.

The chain combines TRBV7-9 with TRBJ2-3; D is ambiguous. Trimming took 8 bases from V and 1 from J, leaving 13 bases between them. CDR1 is SEHNR, CDR2 FQNEAQ, per germline (reference sequence). The CDR3 has 14 residues. The DNA for the CDR3 is TGTGCCAGCCATTTAGGGTCCCGCACAGATACGCAGTATTTT. This encodes CASHLGSRTDTQYF.